These 2 T cell receptor beta chains were sequenced from one sample in a study of post-analysis software for immune sequencing data. Sequencing libraries made from TCR beta cDNA carried unique molecular identifiers. Each CDR3 protein gets one entry after TCRdb re-called the PCR reads with MiXCR. The table lists hundreds of thousands of distinct CDR3 sequences, approximately 38% of them singletons. No antigen has been identified for these receptors. Overall study results and limits: Roughly five TRBV segments were more frequent in patients than controls; TRBV5-6, TRBV5-1 and TRBV20-1 belonged to this group.

The sequenced material came from blood. The receptors originated from a girl under 10 years old with multiple sclerosis.

As DNA, the CDR3 is TGTGCCAGCAGTCCGCGGGTGACGGAGACCCAGTACTTC. Amino acids: CASSPRVTETQYF. The chain couples TRBV12-3 or TRBV12-4 to TRBJ2-5; TRBD2 might be the D (5 bases). CDR3 length: 13 amino acids. V was clipped by 5 bases and J by 5 bases, with 12 bases between them.

The V gene is TRBV7-6, the J gene TRBJ2-1, with D maybe TRBD2 (5 bases). V was pared by 1 base and J by 8 bases, with 18 bases between. Germline CDR1 and CDR2: SGHVS and FNYEAQ. The CDR3 contains 16 residues. In DNA, the CDR3 is TGTGCCAGCAGCTTAGGGAACTGGTTGTCCGGGGATGAGCAGTTCTTC. It codes for CASSLGNWLSGDEQFF.